Described below is a single T cell receptor beta chain sequence and its context. Which antigen it targets is not known. Per-nucleotide qualities are absent, and no much larger clonotype sits a single base away. The entire amount of isolated RNA was reverse transcribed using the High Capacity cDNA Reverse Transcription Kit, so the sequenced TCRB transcripts were expressed ones. Naive, central memory and regulatory T cell samples underwent deep immunoSEQ sequencing, averaging around 3.9 million total reads per sample. Sorted cells were lysed in RLT buffer and RNA was extracted with DNase-treated RNeasy Micro or Mini kits, depending on cell number. To prevent cross-contamination, every cell subset was processed on its own, while patient and healthy donor samples were processed together. The immunoSEQ multiplex PCR was used to amplify TCRB sequences from cDNA, generating 87-bp fragments that spanned the CDR3 region. Amplicons were sequenced on the Illumina HiSeq platform. As for the authors' bioinformatics: PCR bias was computationally corrected using synthetic template baselines, reads within Hamming distance 2 were collapsed, and singletons that could not be merged were discarded. Reads were aligned against IMGT to assign V, D and J genes, CDR3 length and insertions or deletions at six rearrangement sites. Within each subset, clonotype counts were normalized to sorted cell number, after which true diversity and Gini coefficients were computed with the tcR R package. Repertoire sharing was quantified using the overlap coefficient calculated on TCRB nucleotide sequences. Out-of-frame TCRB sequences from naive cells were analyzed as a proxy for the pre-selection repertoire. TCRdb obtained this table from immuneACCESS and retained in-frame rearrangements with V and J assigned. These tables miss some clones; where compared with another copy, unresolved V genes account for less than half of the shortfall, and the remainder is unexplained. V and J calls and clone size are given by that table; D and trimming were obtained from the DNA. Here the sample has hundreds of thousands of clones; around 13% occur a single time. Clones ranked in the top ten supply roughly 0.036% of the sample.

The sample belongs to a study of beta chain features in type 1 diabetes (dated by TCRdb to the late 2010s). About the study as a whole: No differences in mean age, gender distribution, total cell number or subset yield were found between patients and healthy donors. Across all samples, 90 million to 130 million sorted cells were examined, and cell number per subset correlated strongly with RNA yield. In the study, recently diagnosed type 1 diabetes patients and matched healthy donors were compared on the TCRB repertoires of their sorted circulating CD4+ T cell subsets. Whereas all 28 donors provided naive and central memory subsets, regulatory and stem cell-like memory subsets were isolated from just 8 patients and roughly eight healthy donors.

Based on the germline V gene, the CDR1 and CDR2 sequences are SGHRS and YFSETQ. Compared with germline, V lacks 0 bases and J lacks 2 bases; bases without a gene match: 2. The CDR3 starts with the cysteine, ends with the phenylalanine, and has 15 residues. The only DNA kept is the CDR3, 45 bases in frame from the first base. Study-wide findings and limitations: A moderate but significant shortening of TCRB CDR3 length was observed in type 1 diabetes patients in all four CD4+ subsets. PCR may preferentially amplify shorter templates, but because patient and control samples were amplified and corrected together, any resulting skew would affect both groups equally. HLA sub-analyses involved small numbers of individuals, so any influence of HLA type on TCRB rearrangement remained unresolved. Naive, central memory and regulatory TCRB repertoires appeared more similar among patients than among healthy donors. Sequencing cDNA rather than genomic DNA could over-represent highly expressing activated cells, although activation and CD3 levels did not differ between groups. Fewer insertions and more nucleotide deletions at VDJ recombination sites were observed in patients with type 1 diabetes, implying thymic rearrangement abnormalities.

A single peripheral blood draw of around 120 mL on average was collected from each donor into heparinised tubes. A BD FACSAria II was used to sort naive, central memory, regulatory and stem cell-like memory CD4+ T cells with a panel that included CD45RO, CCR7, CD25, CD127, CD95 and CD27. Purity was above 95% for every sorted population. PBMCs were separated immediately by Lymphoprep density gradient centrifugation and were stained directly, without being cultured. Samples were stained and sorted in pairs, with one healthy donor and one patient per experiment, so that batch effects were minimized. The rearrangement joined TRBV5-1 to TRBJ2-5; 9 bases in the junction line up with TRBD2. The sequence was obtained from a man aged 25-45 years in good health. Sample: naive CD4+ T cells from blood. The sample's cell subset or site label is to be understood as: true naive CD4+ T cells. The CDR3 here reads CASSLASGAQETQYF. The nucleotides read TGCGCCAGCAGCTTGGCTAGCGGGGCACAAGAGACCCAGTACTTC.